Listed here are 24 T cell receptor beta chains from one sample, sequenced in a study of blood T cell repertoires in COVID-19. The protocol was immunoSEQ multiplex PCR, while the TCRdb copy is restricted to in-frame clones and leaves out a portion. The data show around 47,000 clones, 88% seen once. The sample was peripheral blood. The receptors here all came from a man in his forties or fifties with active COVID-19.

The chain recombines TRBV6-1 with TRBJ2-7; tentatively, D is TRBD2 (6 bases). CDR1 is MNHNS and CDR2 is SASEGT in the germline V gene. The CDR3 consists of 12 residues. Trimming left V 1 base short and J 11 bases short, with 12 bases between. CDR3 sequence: CASSEGGVYEYF. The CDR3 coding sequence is TGTGCCAGCAGTGAAGGGGGGGTTTACGAGTACTTC.

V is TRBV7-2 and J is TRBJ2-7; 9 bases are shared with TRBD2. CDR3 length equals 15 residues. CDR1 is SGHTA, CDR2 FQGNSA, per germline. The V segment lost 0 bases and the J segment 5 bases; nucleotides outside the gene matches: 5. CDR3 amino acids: CASSLAPASGNEQYF. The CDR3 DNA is TGTGCCAGCAGCTTAGCACCGGCTAGCGGGAACGAGCAGTACTTC.

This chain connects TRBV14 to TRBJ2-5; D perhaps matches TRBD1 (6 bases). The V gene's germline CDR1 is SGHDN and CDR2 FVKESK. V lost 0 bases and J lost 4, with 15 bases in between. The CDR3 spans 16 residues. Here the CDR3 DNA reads TGTGCCAGCAGCCAAGATTGGGGGCGAGTCGGAGAGACCCAGTACTTC. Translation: CASSQDWGRVGETQYF.

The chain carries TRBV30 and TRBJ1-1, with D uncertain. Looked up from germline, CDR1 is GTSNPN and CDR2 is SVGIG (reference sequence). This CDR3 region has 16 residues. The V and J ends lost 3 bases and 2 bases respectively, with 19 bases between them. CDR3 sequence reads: CAWSPRRRQPNTEAFF. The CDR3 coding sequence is TGTGCCTGGAGCCCGAGGCGGCGGCAGCCTAACACTGAAGCTTTCTTT.

The CDR3 sequence is CASSGEGVTEAFF. Here the CDR3 DNA reads TGTGCCAGCAGTGGTGAAGGGGTCACTGAAGCTTTCTTT. This rearrangement joins TRBV2 to TRBJ1-1, with TRBD1 as a possible D gene (5 bases). The germline V gene encodes CDR1 SNHLY and CDR2 FYNNEI. The CDR3 runs to 13 residues. V was clipped by 4 bases and J by 4 bases, with 10 bases between them. The full variable domain, rest sourced from reference TRBV2 and TRBJ1-1, is EPEVTQTPSHQVTQMGQEVILRCVPISNHLYFYWYRQILGQKVEFLVSFYNNEISEKSEIFDDQFSVERPDGSNFTLKIRSTKLEDSAMYFCASSGEGVTEAFFGQGTRLTVV.

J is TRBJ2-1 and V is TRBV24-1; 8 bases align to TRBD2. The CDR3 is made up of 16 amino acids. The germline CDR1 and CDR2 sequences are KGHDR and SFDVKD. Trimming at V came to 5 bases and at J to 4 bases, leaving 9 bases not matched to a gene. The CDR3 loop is CATSGSIAGTYNEQFF. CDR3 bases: TGTGCCACCAGTGGTTCCATAGCGGGGACTTACAATGAGCAGTTCTTC.

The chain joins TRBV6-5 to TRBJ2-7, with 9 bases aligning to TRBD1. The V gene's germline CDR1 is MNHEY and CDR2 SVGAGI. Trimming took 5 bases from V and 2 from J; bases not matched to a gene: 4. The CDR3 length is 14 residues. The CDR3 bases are TGTGCCAGCAGTCGGACAGGGGTAGCCTACGAGCAGTACTTC. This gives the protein CASSRTGVAYEQYF.

The CDR3 DNA reads as TGTGCCAGCAGCCCGGGGGGCAATGAGCAGTTCTTC. Amino acid sequence: CASSPGGNEQFF. This chain connects TRBV4-2 to TRBJ2-1; TRBD2 aligns across 7 bases. The CDR3 loop spans 12 amino acids. V lost 4 bases, J lost 6 bases, and 0 bases stayed unmatched. Germline CDR1 LGHNA, CDR2 YNFKEQ.

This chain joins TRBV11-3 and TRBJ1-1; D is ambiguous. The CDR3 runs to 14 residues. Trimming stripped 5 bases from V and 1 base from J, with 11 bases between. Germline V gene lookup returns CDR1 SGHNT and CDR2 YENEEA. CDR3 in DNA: TGTGCCAGCAGCCCGTCCCCGGGGAACACTGAAGCTTTCTTT. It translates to CASSPSPGNTEAFF.

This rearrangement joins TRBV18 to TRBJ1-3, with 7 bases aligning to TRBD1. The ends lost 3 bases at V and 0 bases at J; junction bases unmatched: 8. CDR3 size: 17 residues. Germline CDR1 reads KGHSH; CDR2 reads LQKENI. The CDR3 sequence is CASSPQGQHSSGNTIYF. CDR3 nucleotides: TGTGCCAGCTCACCGCAGGGACAGCACAGCTCTGGAAACACCATATATTTT.

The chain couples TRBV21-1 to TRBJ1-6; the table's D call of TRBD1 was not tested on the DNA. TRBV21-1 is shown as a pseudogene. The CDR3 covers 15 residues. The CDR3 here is CASSRDREWDSPLHF. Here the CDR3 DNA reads TGTGCCAGCAGCCGGGACAGGGAATGGGATTCACCCCTCCACTTT.

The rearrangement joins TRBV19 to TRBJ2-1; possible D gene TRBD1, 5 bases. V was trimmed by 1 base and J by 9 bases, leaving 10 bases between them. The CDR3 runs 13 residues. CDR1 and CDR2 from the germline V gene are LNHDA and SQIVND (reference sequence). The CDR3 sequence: CASSIGQGSEQFF. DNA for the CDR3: TGTGCCAGTAGTATAGGGCAGGGCAGTGAGCAGTTCTTC. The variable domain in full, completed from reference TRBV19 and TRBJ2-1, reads DGGITQSPKYLFRKEGQNVTLSCEQNLNHDAMYWYRQDPGQGLRLIYYSQIVNDFQKGDIAEGYSVSREKKESFPLTVTSAQKNPTAFYLCASSIGQGSEQFFGPGTRLTVL.

The CDR3 reads CASSLTGGLAPETQYF. In nucleotides, the CDR3 is TGTGCCAGCAGCTTGACAGGGGGCCTAGCCCCAGAGACCCAGTACTTC. V and J are TRBV7-9 and TRBJ2-5, with TRBD1 identical over 10 bases. Germline V gene lookup returns CDR1 SEHNR and CDR2 FQNEAQ (reference sequence). Trimming cost V 3 bases and J 4 bases; bases outside gene matches: 8. The CDR3 totals 16 residues.

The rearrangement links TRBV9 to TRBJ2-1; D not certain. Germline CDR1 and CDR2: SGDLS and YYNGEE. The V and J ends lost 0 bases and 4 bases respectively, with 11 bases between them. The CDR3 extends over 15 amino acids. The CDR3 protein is CASSVGGREYNEQFF. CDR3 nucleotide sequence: TGTGCCAGCAGCGTAGGAGGCAGAGAATACAATGAGCAGTTCTTC.

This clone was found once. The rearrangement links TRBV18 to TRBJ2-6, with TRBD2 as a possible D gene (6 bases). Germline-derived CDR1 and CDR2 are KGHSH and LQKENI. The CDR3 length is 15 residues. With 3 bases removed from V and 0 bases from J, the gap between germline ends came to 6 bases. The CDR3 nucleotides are TGTGCCAGCTCACCGGGGGGCTCTGGGGCCAACGTCCTGACTTTC. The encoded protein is CASSPGGSGANVLTF.

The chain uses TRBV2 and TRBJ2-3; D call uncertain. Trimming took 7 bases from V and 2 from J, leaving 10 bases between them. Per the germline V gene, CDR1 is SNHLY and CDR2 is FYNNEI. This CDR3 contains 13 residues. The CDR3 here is CASTPPVTDTQYF. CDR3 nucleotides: TGTGCCAGCACCCCCCCCGTCACAGATACGCAGTATTTT.

This CDR3 is CANRGGAVVNTEAFF. The DNA for the CDR3 is TGTGCCAACCGTGGGGGGGCTGTTGTGAACACTGAAGCTTTCTTT. The chain employs TRBV11-3 and TRBJ1-1, with D possibly TRBD1 on 6 matching bases. Germline CDR1 and CDR2: SGHNT and YENEEA. Trimming took off 10 bases at V and 0 bases at J, with 18 bases between the two ends. CDR3 size: 15 residues.

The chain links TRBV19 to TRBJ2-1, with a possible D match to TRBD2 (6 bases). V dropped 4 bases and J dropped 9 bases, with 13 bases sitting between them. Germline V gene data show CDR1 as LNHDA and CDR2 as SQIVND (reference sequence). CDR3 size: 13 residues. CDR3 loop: CASSTGTRGEQFF. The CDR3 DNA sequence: TGTGCCAGTAGTACCGGGACTCGGGGTGAGCAGTTCTTC.

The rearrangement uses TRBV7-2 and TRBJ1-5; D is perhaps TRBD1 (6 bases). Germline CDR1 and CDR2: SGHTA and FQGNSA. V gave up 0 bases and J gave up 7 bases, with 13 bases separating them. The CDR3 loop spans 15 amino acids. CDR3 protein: CASSLALQGRQPQHF. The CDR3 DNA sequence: TGTGCCAGCAGCTTAGCGCTACAGGGTAGACAGCCCCAGCATTTT. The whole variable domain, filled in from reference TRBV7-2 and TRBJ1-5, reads GAGVSQSPSNKVTEKGKDVELRCDPISGHTALYWYRQSLGQGLEFLIYFQGNSAPDKSGLPSDRFSAERTGGSVSTLTIQRTQQEDSAVYLCASSLALQGRQPQHFGDGTRLSIL.

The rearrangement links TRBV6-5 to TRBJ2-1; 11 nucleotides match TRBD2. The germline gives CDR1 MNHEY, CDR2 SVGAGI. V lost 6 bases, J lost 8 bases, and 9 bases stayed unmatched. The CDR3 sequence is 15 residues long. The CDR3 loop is CASRIVAGGPDEQFF. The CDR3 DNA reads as TGTGCCAGCAGAATTGTAGCGGGAGGGCCGGATGAGCAGTTCTTC.

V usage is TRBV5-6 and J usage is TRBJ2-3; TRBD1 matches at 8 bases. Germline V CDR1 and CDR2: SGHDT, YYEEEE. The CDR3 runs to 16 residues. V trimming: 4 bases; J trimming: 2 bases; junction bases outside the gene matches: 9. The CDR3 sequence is CASSLDRGQDTDTQYF. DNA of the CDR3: TGTGCCAGCAGCCTTGACAGGGGTCAGGACACAGATACGCAGTATTTT.

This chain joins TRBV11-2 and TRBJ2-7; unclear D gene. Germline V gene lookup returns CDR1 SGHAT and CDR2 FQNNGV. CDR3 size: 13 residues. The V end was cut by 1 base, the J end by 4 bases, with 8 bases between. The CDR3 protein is CASSLGALYEQYF. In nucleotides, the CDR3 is TGTGCCAGCAGCTTAGGAGCTCTATACGAGCAGTACTTC.

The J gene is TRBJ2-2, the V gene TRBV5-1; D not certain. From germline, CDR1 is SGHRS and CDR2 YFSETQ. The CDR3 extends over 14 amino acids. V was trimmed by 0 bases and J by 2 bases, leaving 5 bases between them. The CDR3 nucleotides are TGCGCCAGCAGCTTGGTTCTTAACACCGGGGAGCTGTTTTTT. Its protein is CASSLVLNTGELFF.

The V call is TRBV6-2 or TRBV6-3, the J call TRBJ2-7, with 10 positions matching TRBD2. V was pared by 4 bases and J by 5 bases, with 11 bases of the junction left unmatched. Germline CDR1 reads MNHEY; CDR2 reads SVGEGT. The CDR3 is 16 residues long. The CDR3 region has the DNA TGTGCCAGCAGTTCCCTTCTAGCGGGAGTTGCCCACGAGCAGTACTTC. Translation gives CASSSLLAGVAHEQYF.